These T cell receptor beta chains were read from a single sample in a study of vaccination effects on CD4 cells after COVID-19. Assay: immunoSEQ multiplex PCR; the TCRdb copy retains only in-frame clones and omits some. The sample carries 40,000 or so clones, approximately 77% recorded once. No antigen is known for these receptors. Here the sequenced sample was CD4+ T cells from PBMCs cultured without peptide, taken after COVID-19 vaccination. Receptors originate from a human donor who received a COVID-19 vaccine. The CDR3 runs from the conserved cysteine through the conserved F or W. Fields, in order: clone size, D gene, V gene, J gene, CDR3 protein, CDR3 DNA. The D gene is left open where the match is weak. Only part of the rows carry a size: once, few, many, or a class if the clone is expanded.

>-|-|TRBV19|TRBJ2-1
CASMLTRANEQFF
TGTGCCAGTATGCTGACTAGGGCCAATGAGCAGTTCTTC
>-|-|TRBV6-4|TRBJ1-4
CASSVGEWGKTNEKLFF
TGTGCCAGCAGTGTGGGTGAGTGGGGAAAAACTAATGAAAAACTGTTTTTT
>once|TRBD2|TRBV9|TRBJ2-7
CASSVEAWGGDEQYF
TGTGCCAGCAGCGTAGAGGCGTGGGGGGGGGACGAGCAGTACTTC
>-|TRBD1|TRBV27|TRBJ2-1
CASSLTDRGGEQFF
TGTGCCAGCAGTTTAACGGACAGGGGGGGTGAGCAGTTCTTC
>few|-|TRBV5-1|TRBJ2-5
CASNTGRPIQETQYF
TGCGCCAGCAATACTGGGAGGCCTATCCAGGAGACCCAGTACTTC
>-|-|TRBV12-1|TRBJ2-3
CASSHYLTSLTDTQYF
TGTGCCAGCAGCCATTACCTAACTAGCCTCACAGATACGCAGTATTTT
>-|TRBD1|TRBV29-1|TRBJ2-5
CSVPEKGDRKASQYF
TGCAGCGTTCCCGAAAAGGGGGACAGGAAGGCCTCGCAGTACTTC
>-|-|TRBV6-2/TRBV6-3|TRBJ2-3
CASSFDTDTQYF
TGTGCCAGCAGTTTTGACACAGATACGCAGTATTTT
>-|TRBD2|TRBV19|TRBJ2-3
CASSTGVPGLAGDIDTQYF
TGTGCCAGTAGTACCGGAGTCCCGGGACTAGCGGGAGATATAGATACGCAGTATTTT
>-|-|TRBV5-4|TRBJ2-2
CASSFSGANTGELFF
TGTGCCAGCAGCTTTTCGGGAGCGAACACCGGGGAGCTGTTTTTT
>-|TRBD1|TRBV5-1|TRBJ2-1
CASSPRQGIYNEQFF
TGCGCCAGCAGCCCCCGACAGGGTATCTACAATGAGCAGTTCTTC
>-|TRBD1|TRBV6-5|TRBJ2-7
CASSYGTGAYEQYF
TGTGCCAGCAGTTACGGGACAGGGGCCTACGAGCAGTACTTC
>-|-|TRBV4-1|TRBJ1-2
CASSQDRQGRYGYTF
TGCGCCAGCAGCCAAGATAGGCAGGGGAGGTATGGCTACACCTTC
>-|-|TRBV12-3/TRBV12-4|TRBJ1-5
CASSFRVNQPQHF
TGTGCCAGCAGTTTCAGGGTTAATCAGCCCCAGCATTTT
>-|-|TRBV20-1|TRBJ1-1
CSAPDSTEAFF
TGCAGTGCCCCTGACAGCACTGAAGCTTTCTTT
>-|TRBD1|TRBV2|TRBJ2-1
CASSPPTGALGDEQFF
TGTGCCAGCAGTCCCCCGACAGGGGCGCTCGGGGATGAGCAGTTCTTC
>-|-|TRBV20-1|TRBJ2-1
CSASPMDIKFNEQFF
TGCAGTGCTAGTCCCATGGACATTAAGTTCAATGAGCAGTTCTTC
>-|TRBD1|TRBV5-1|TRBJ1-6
CASREEFQGEGSPLHF
TGCGCCAGCAGGGAAGAATTTCAGGGGGAAGGTTCACCCCTCCACTTT
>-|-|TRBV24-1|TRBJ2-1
CATSREGWEQFF
TGTGCCACCAGTAGGGAAGGGTGGGAGCAGTTCTTC
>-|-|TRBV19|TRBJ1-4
CASSATNEKLFF
TGTGCCTCCAGCGCAACTAATGAAAAACTGTTTTTT
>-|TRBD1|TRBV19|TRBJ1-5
CASTLRQGTNQPQHF
TGTGCCAGTACCCTCCGACAGGGTACTAATCAGCCCCAGCATTTT
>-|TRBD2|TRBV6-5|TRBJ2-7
CASRISGSRNEQYF
TGTGCCAGCAGAATTAGCGGGAGTCGGAACGAGCAGTACTTC
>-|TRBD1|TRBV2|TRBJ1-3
CASSQSGQAGNTIYF
TGTGCCAGCAGCCAATCCGGACAGGCCGGAAACACCATATATTTT
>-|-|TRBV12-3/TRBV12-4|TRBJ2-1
CASSPLYNEQFF
TGTGCCAGCAGTCCCCTCTACAATGAGCAGTTCTTC
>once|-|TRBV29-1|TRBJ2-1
CSGRYGFNEQFF
TGCAGCGGACGCTACGGTTTCAATGAGCAGTTCTTC
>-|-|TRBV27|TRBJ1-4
CASGRDRTNEKLFF
TGTGCCAGCGGCAGAGACCGAACTAATGAAAAACTGTTTTTT
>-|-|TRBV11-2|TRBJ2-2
CASSPIRMNTGELFF
TGTGCCAGCAGCCCCATTCGGATGAACACCGGGGAGCTGTTTTTT
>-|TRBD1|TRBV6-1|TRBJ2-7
CASSEEGQLGYEQYF
TGTGCCAGCAGTGAAGAGGGACAGCTCGGCTACGAGCAGTACTTC
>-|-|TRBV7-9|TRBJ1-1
CASSLNPTDRAFF
TGTGCCAGCAGCTTGAACCCGACAGACCGAGCTTTCTTT
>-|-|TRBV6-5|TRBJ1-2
CASGGPHTNSRGYTF
TGTGCCAGCGGGGGACCCCATACTAACTCCCGTGGCTACACCTTC
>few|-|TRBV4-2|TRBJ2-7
CASSQDQGYEQYF
TGTGCCAGCAGCCAAGACCAGGGCTACGAGCAGTACTTC
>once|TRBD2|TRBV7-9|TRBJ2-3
CASSLTSGRGTDTQYF
TGTGCCAGCAGCTTGACTAGCGGGAGGGGCACAGATACGCAGTATTTT
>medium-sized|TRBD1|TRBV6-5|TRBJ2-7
CASTAGQGTYEQYF
TGTGCCAGCACCGCGGGACAGGGGACCTACGAGCAGTACTTC
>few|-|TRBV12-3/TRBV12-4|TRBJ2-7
CASSFGTAYEQYF
TGTGCCAGCAGTTTCGGGACTGCCTACGAGCAGTACTTC
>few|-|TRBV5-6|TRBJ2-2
CASSLGQVYTGELFF
TGTGCCAGCAGCTTGGGACAGGTGTACACCGGGGAGCTGTTTTTT
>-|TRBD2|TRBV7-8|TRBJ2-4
CASMGLAGGKKNIQYF
TGTGCCAGCATGGGACTAGCGGGGGGGAAAAAAAACATTCAGTACTTC
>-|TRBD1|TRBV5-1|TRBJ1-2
CASSPGQAANYGYTF
TGCGCCAGCAGCCCGGGACAGGCAGCTAACTATGGCTACACCTTC
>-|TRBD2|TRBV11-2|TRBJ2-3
CASMGLAAGGRLGTDTQYF
TGTGCCAGCATGGGGTTGGCAGCGGGAGGAAGATTAGGCACAGATACGCAGTATTTT
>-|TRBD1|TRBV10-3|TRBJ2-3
CAISTGTAHTDTQYF
TGTGCCATCAGTACCGGGACAGCACACACAGATACGCAGTATTTT
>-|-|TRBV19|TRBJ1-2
CASSIANGINYGYTF
TGTGCCAGTAGTATAGCTAACGGAATTAACTATGGCTACACCTTC
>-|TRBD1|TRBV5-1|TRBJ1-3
CASTRDSGNTIYF
TGCGCCAGCACTCGGGACAGTGGAAACACCATATATTTT
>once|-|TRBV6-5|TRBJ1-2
CASSYSKGREGRF
TGTGCCAGCAGTTACTCGAAGGGCCGGGAAGGTCGCTTC
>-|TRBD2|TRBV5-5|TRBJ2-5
CASSLGLAGRIYQETQYF
TGTGCCAGCAGCTTAGGACTAGCGGGAAGGATTTACCAAGAGACCCAGTACTTC
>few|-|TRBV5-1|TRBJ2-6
CASSSGQSSGANVLTF
TGCGCCAGCAGCTCCGGACAGAGCTCTGGGGCCAACGTCCTGACTTTC
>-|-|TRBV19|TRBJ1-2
CASNYRANYGYTF
TGTGCCAGTAACTACAGAGCTAACTATGGCTACACCTTC
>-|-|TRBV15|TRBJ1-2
CATSRDSGPYGYTF
TGTGCCACCAGCAGAGATTCAGGGCCCTATGGCTACACCTTC
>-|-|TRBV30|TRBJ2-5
CAWNPSQETQYF
TGTGCCTGGAATCCCTCCCAAGAGACCCAGTACTTC
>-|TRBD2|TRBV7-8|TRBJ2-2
CASSTQRTSGNSNTGELFF
TGTGCCAGCAGCACACAACGGACTAGCGGGAATTCGAACACCGGGGAGCTGTTTTTT
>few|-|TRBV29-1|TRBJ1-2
CSAGRLGFDYGYTF
TGCAGCGCGGGACGGCTCGGCTTCGACTATGGCTACACCTTC
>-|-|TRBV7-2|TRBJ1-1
CASSFLERGTEAFF
TGTGCCAGCAGCTTTCTCGAACGGGGCACTGAAGCTTTCTTT